Listed here is a single T cell receptor beta chain. Its antigen remains unidentified. TCRdb's copy holds only in-frame clones and misses some; the assay was immunoSEQ multiplex PCR. The table records 100,000 to 120,000 clones, around nine tenths of them present only once. These data belong to a study of T cell responses to AZD1222 COVID-19 vaccine. Regarding the study as a whole: Regions 160-218 and 743-854 held dominance among vaccine-associated CD4 TCRs, which spanned spike. Spike-specific TCR breadth and depth both grew after two AZD1222 doses. Only after the peak T cell response were repertoires sampled.

Germline loops: CDR1 SGHVS, CDR2 FNYEAQ. V lost 4 bases and J lost 5, with 14 bases in between. The CDR3 runs to 14 residues. This clonotype was obtained from an adult in good health. Source: peripheral blood, taken on day 0 of AZD1222 vaccination. The V gene is TRBV7-6, the J gene TRBJ2-5, with D possibly TRBD2 on 5 matching bases. This chain's CDR3 is CASSWYPGNETQYF. DNA for the CDR3: TGTGCCAGCAGCTGGTACCCCGGGAATGAGACCCAGTACTTC. The full variable domain, its missing parts supplied by reference TRBV7-6 and TRBJ2-5, is GAGVSQSPRYKVTKRGQDVALRCDPISGHVSLYWYRQALGQGPEFLTYFNYEAQQDKSGLPNDRFSAERPEGSISTLTIQRTEQRDSAMYRCASSWYPGNETQYFGPGTRLLVL.